A single sample gave rise to the 22 T cell receptor beta chains below, sequenced in a study of T cells in Graves' hyperthyroidism and ophthalmopathy (dated by TCRdb to about 2019). The library relied on multiplex PCR. Sequenced on an Illumina HiSeq 2000. Amplification of TCR beta CDR3 regions was carried out from RNA transcripts. For the first round of RT-PCR on the TCR CDR3, the HTBI primer set was used together with the Qiagen OneStep RT-PCR kit. TCRdb redid the processing of the public reads, applying fastp at Q25 and MiXCR, and retained in-frame beta chains. Each entry merges the rows of one CDR3 protein and shows their most common DNA and genes. This sample comprises roughly 740,000 distinct CDR3 sequences, less than 20% of them detected only once. The top ten constitute around 8.1% of the sample. What was sequenced was blood. Source of these receptors: a man aged 18-30 years with Graves' hyperthyroidism.

For this clonotype: A read error may be the cause here, since a much bigger clone is one base away. The V and J genes are TRBV30 and TRBJ2-1; TRBD2 matches 8 bases. V shed 3 bases, J shed 5 bases, and the junction held 6 bases outside the gene matches. The CDR3 contains 14 residues. Per the germline V gene, CDR1 is GTSNPN and CDR2 is SVGIG (reference sequence). The CDR3 here is CAWSGLANDNEQFF. CDR3 in DNA: TGTGCCTGGAGCGGACTAGCAAATGACAATGAGCAGTTCTTC. The whole variable domain, remainder taken from reference TRBV30 and TRBJ2-1, is SQTIHQWPATLVQPVGSPLSLECTVEGTSNPNLYWYRQAAGRGLQLLFYSVGIGQISSEVPQNLSASRPQDRQFILSSKKLLLSDSGFYLCAWSGLANDNEQFFGPGTRLTVL.

The chain links TRBV6-1 to TRBJ2-7; no firm D call. CDR3 length: 17 residues. Trimming removed 7 bases at V and 0 bases at J, with 22 bases between. Germline lookup yields CDR1 MNHNS and CDR2 SASEGT. As DNA, the CDR3 is TGTGCCAGCAAATTTAGGGTGGGTGCAAGTTTCTCCTACGAGCAGTACTTC. This encodes CASKFRVGASFSYEQYF.

In regard to this clonotype: A much larger clone sits a single nucleotide away, making a read error possible. The chain recombines TRBV28 with TRBJ2-2; 7 bases are a match to TRBD2. V was clipped by 6 bases and J by 6 bases; unmatched bases: 10. In germline, CDR1 is MDHEN, CDR2 SYDVKM. This CDR3 is 15 amino acids long. The CDR3 DNA reads as TGTGCCAGCAGGCAGGGAGGGGCATCCCCCGGGGAGCTGTTTTTT. Protein: CASRQGGASPGELFF.

This clonotype was seen repeatedly, ten times or more. The chain is built from TRBV30 and TRBJ2-2; D possibly uses TRBD1 or TRBD2 (5 bases each). CDR1 and CDR2 (germline): GTSNPN, SVGIG (reference sequence). Trimming cost V 4 bases and J 4 bases, with 16 bases left between them. The CDR3 has 15 amino acids. The chain's CDR3 is CAWTGWGSGTGELFF. CDR3 DNA sequence: TGTGCCTGGACCGGTTGGGGCAGCGGCACCGGGGAGCTGTTTTTT.

This clonotype has a handful of counts. This CDR3 reads CAISDIQETQYF. The DNA of the CDR3 is TGTGCCATCAGTGATATCCAAGAGACCCAGTACTTC. The chain carries TRBV10-3 and TRBJ2-5; D uncertain. There are 12 residues in the CDR3. Trimming pared 3 bases from V and 1 base from J, leaving 3 bases between. The germline V gene encodes CDR1 ENHRY and CDR2 SYGVKD.

This clonotype was recorded a few times. The chain couples TRBV28 to TRBJ1-5; D is ambiguous. The CDR3 runs to 12 residues. Germline loops: CDR1 MDHEN, CDR2 SYDVKM. Trimming pared 5 bases from V and 9 bases from J, leaving 11 bases between. The CDR3, as DNA: TGTGCCAGCAGTCTCACAGCTAGGCCCCAGCATTTT. Translated: CASSLTARPQHF.

At least ten counts were recorded for this clonotype. This chain joins TRBV28 and TRBJ2-1, with 12 nucleotides matching TRBD2. There are 16 residues in the CDR3. Looked up from germline, CDR1 is MDHEN and CDR2 is SYDVKM. J was trimmed by 8 bases and V by 7 bases; bases with no gene match: 12. CDR3 sequence: CASKWETSGREDEQFF. The CDR3 region has the DNA TGTGCCAGCAAGTGGGAGACTAGCGGGAGAGAAGATGAGCAGTTCTTC.

The sample holds many counts of this clonotype. The rearrangement uses TRBV28 and TRBJ2-3; D is perhaps TRBD2 (6 bases). The germline CDR1 and CDR2 sequences are MDHEN and SYDVKM. There are 16 residues in the CDR3. V lost 3 bases, J lost 1 base, and 14 bases lay in between. The CDR3 DNA is TGTGCCAGCAGTTTGATTAGGTGGGGGGGCACAGATACGCAGTATTTT. Translating it yields CASSLIRWGGTDTQYF.

There are many counts of this clonotype. The rearrangement joins TRBV2 to TRBJ1-5; the D gene is possibly TRBD1 (6 bases). This CDR3 spans 14 amino acids. Germline V gene data show CDR1 as SNHLY and CDR2 as FYNNEI. Deletions cut 5 bases from V and 7 bases from J, with 15 bases between. CDR3 sequence reads: CASSQRGGGQPQHF. As DNA, the CDR3 is TGTGCCAGCAGTCAACGAGGGGGTGGACAGCCCCAGCATTTT. The whole variable domain, filled in from reference TRBV2 and TRBJ1-5, reads EPEVTQTPSHQVTQMGQEVILRCVPISNHLYFYWYRQILGQKVEFLVSFYNNEISEKSEIFDDQFSVERPDGSNFTLKIRSTKLEDSAMYFCASSQRGGGQPQHFGDGTRLSIL.

This clonotype appeared many times. The chain couples TRBV29-1 to TRBJ2-7; D possibly matches TRBD1 or TRBD2 (5 bases each). Germline V gene sequence: CDR1 SQVTM, CDR2 ANQGSEA. The CDR3 totals 13 residues. Trimming cost V 7 bases and J 3 bases, with 16 bases left between them. Here the CDR3 reads CSAISEGSYEQYF. The CDR3 bases are TGCAGCGCCATTAGCGAGGGGAGCTACGAGCAGTACTTC.

The V gene is TRBV7-3, the J gene TRBJ2-1; 8 bases are shared with TRBD2. V dropped 1 base and J dropped 3; count of bases not matched to a gene: 2. The germline V gene encodes CDR1 SGHTA and CDR2 FQGTGA. The CDR3 is 15 amino acids. The CDR3 nucleotides are TGTGCCAGCAGCTTAAACAGCGGGAGCTACAATGAGCAGTTCTTC. This encodes CASSLNSGSYNEQFF.

This clonotype was recorded many times. This chain connects TRBV7-3 to TRBJ2-3; no clear D. V lost 2 bases and J 6 bases, leaving 15 bases between the germline ends. This CDR3 has 15 amino acids. Germline CDR1 reads SGHTA; CDR2 reads FQGTGA. As DNA, the CDR3 is TGTGCCAGCAGCTTACTCGGGTCCGCGTCCGATACGCAGTATTTT. This gives the protein CASSLLGSASDTQYF.

J is TRBJ2-1 and V is TRBV7-9; D assignment may be TRBD1 or TRBD2 (5 bases each). V gave up 5 bases and J gave up 3 bases, with 17 bases separating them. From germline, CDR1 is SEHNR and CDR2 FQNEAQ (reference sequence). This CDR3 region has 16 residues. Here the CDR3 DNA reads TGTGCCAGCAGCCCGGGACCAAGTTATGACTACAATGAGCAGTTCTTC. Its translation: CASSPGPSYDYNEQFF.

The V gene is TRBV29-1, the J gene TRBJ1-1; D may be TRBD1 (6 bases). V lost 6 bases, J lost 5 bases, and 16 bases lay in between. Germline assignment: CDR1 SQVTM and CDR2 ANQGSEA. The CDR3 is made up of 13 amino acids. The CDR3 region is CSVEQGGRTEAFF. The CDR3 region has the DNA TGCAGCGTCGAACAGGGAGGGAGGACTGAAGCTTTCTTT.

This clonotype occurred many times. This chain links TRBV12-5 with TRBJ2-2, with TRBD2 matching 10 bases. There are 15 residues in the CDR3. Germline-derived CDR1 and CDR2 are LGHNT and FRNRAP. Trimming took 7 bases from V and 1 from J; bases not matched to a gene: 3. CDR3 region: CASDLAGENTGELFF. In DNA, the CDR3 is TGTGCTAGTGACCTAGCGGGAGAGAACACCGGGGAGCTGTTTTTT.

This clonotype was detected ten times or more. The rearrangement links TRBV3-1 to TRBJ2-2; D gene ambiguous. Germline lookup yields CDR1 LGHDT and CDR2 YNNKEL (reference sequence). The CDR3 is 16 amino acids. Trimming took 4 bases from V and 4 from J, leaving 16 bases between them. The CDR3 sequence: CASSPSVAIGTGELFF. CDR3 DNA: TGTGCCAGCAGCCCCTCCGTGGCAATCGGCACCGGGGAGCTGTTTTTT. Using reference TRBV3-1 and TRBJ2-2 for the parts outside the CDR3, the full variable domain is DTAVSQTPKYLVTQMGNDKSIKCEQNLGHDTMYWYKQDSKKFLKIMFSYNNKELIINETVPNRFSPKSPDKAHLNLHINSLELGDSAVYFCASSPSVAIGTGELFFGEGSRLTVL.

This clonotype was recorded a few times. The V call is TRBV5-1, the J call TRBJ2-5, with D perhaps matching TRBD1 (6 bases). Looked up from germline, CDR1 is SGHRS and CDR2 is YFSETQ. CDR3 length equals 14 residues. With 0 bases removed from V and 2 bases from J, the gap between germline ends came to 8 bases. The CDR3 spells CASSLGDTQETQYF. The CDR3 nucleotides read TGCGCCAGCAGCTTGGGGGACACTCAAGAGACCCAGTACTTC.

This clonotype was detected many times. This chain uses TRBV18 with TRBJ1-1, with D possibly TRBD1 on 5 matching bases. V dropped 3 bases and J dropped 0 bases, with 11 bases sitting between them. The CDR3 is made up of 15 amino acids. In germline, CDR1 is KGHSH, CDR2 LQKENI. The CDR3 region is CASSPTQGVNTEAFF. Here the CDR3 DNA reads TGTGCCAGCTCACCGACTCAGGGAGTGAACACTGAAGCTTTCTTT.

Many counts were recorded for this clonotype. The chain couples TRBV20-1 to TRBJ2-7; D is ambiguous. The V gene lost 1 base and the J gene lost 2 bases, with 9 bases spanning the gap. Per the germline V gene, CDR1 is DFQATT and CDR2 is SNEGSKA (reference sequence). The CDR3 covers 13 residues. CDR3 nucleotides: TGCAGTGCTAGAGGTAGGACCACCTACGAGCAGTACTTC. This sequence encodes CSARGRTTYEQYF.

The J gene is TRBJ1-1, the V gene TRBV27; no clear D. Trimming shortened V by 3 bases and J by 1 base, and 9 bases separated the two germline ends. The germline gives CDR1 MNHEY, CDR2 SMNVEV (reference sequence). The CDR3 has 14 residues. CDR3 DNA: TGTGCCAGCAGTTTTAGCAGTGGGAACACTGAAGCTTTCTTT. Amino acids: CASSFSSGNTEAFF.

This clonotype was recorded a few times. This sequence joins TRBV19 and TRBJ2-5; TRBD2 matches 10 bases. CDR1 and CDR2 from the germline V gene are LNHDA and SQIVND (reference sequence). Trimming cost V 4 bases and J 5 bases; bases outside gene matches: 1. The length of the CDR3 is 13 residues. The CDR3 loop reads CASSTGLAETQYF. Written as DNA, the CDR3 is TGTGCCAGTAGTACGGGACTAGCGGAGACCCAGTACTTC.

This clonotype showed up just a few times. This rearrangement joins TRBV5-8 to TRBJ1-5; 7 bases are shared with TRBD1. The germline V gene encodes CDR1 SGHTS and CDR2 YDEGEE. V gave up 4 bases and J gave up 3 bases; unmatched junction bases: 7. CDR3 length: 15 residues. The CDR3, as DNA: TGTGCCAGCAGCGTTACGGGACAGACCAATCAGCCCCAGCATTTT. It encodes CASSVTGQTNQPQHF.